This T cell receptor (beta chain) was documented in a study of response to subunit inactivated influenza vaccine. This clonotype was detected ten times or more. A single record per CDR3 protein comes from TCRdb applying MiXCR to the RT-PCR reads. The table lists 500,000 to 600,000 distinct CDR3 sequences, about 14% of them singletons. The CDR3 has 18 residues. V shed 0 bases and J shed 2 bases, with 18 bases lying between them. In germline, CDR1 is LGHNA, CDR2 YNFKEQ. Material: PBMCs from blood, obtained 11 to 12 days after vaccination. The TCR comes from a man aged 50 to 59 who received an inactivated influenza vaccine. V and J are TRBV4-2 and TRBJ2-3; the D gene is possibly TRBD1 (8 bases). The CDR3 region is CASSQDRGQGGNTDTQYF. CDR3 DNA: TGTGCCAGCAGCCAAGATCGCGGACAGGGAGGGAACACAGATACGCAGTATTTT.